One and the same sample provided the 6 T cell receptor beta chains below, sequenced in a study of blood T cell repertoires in COVID-19. Assay used: immunoSEQ multiplex PCR; TCRdb lists only in-frame clones, some missing. The sample has 25,000 to 30,000 clones, 81% seen once. The specimen was peripheral blood. The receptors come from a woman between 55 and 75 years old with acute or convalescent COVID-19.

This clone was seen more than once but under ten times. The chain couples TRBV27 to TRBJ2-7; TRBD2 matches at 10 bases. The germline CDR1 and CDR2 sequences are MNHEY and SMNVEV (reference sequence). J gave up 0 bases and V 6 bases, and 8 bases lay outside the gene matches. CDR3 length: 16 amino acids. This CDR3 is CASSRTLAGASYEQYF. The CDR3, as DNA: TGTGCCAGCAGCCGCACGCTAGCGGGGGCCTCCTACGAGCAGTACTTC.

This rearrangement joins TRBV10-3 to TRBJ2-7, with a possible D match to TRBD2 (7 bases). V was shortened by 7 bases and J by 4 bases, with 20 bases between the two germline ends. Germline lookup yields CDR1 ENHRY and CDR2 SYGVKD. CDR3 length equals 15 residues. The CDR3 protein is CAIKFGGEGQYEQYF. The CDR3 bases are TGTGCCATCAAGTTTGGAGGGGAGGGACAATACGAGCAGTACTTC.

The chain has TRBV24-1 and TRBJ2-5; 12 positions match TRBD1. Germline V lookup: CDR1 KGHDR, CDR2 SFDVKD. There are 16 residues in the CDR3. Trimming removed 0 bases from V and 4 bases from J; junction bases left unmatched: 2. CDR3 loop: CATSDLGDRGRETQYF. DNA of the CDR3: TGTGCCACCAGTGATTTGGGGGACAGGGGGCGAGAGACCCAGTACTTC.

V usage is TRBV5-1 and J usage is TRBJ2-3; maybe TRBD1 (7 bases). V lost 4 bases, J lost 7 bases, and 19 bases lay in between. CDR1 and CDR2 (germline): SGHRS, YFSETQ. This CDR3 is built from 15 residues. The CDR3 here is CASSIATGRSNTQYF. DNA for the CDR3: TGCGCCAGCAGCATAGCGACAGGGAGGTCGAATACGCAGTATTTT.

The CDR3 nucleotides read TGTGCCAGCAGTCCACACAGGGGACAAGAGACCCAGTACTTC. Its translation is CASSPHRGQETQYF. The chain carries TRBV7-2 and TRBJ2-5; TRBD1 matches 7 bases. The germline gives CDR1 SGHTA, CDR2 FQGNSA. This CDR3 spans 14 amino acids. J gave up 2 bases and V 6 bases, and 6 bases lay outside the gene matches.

This chain joins TRBV7-9 and TRBJ1-6; 10 nucleotides line up with TRBD1. Germline-derived CDR1 and CDR2 are SEHNR and FQNEAQ (reference sequence). Germline trimming cut 6 bases from V and 10 bases from J; bases unmatched to any gene: 9. The CDR3 runs to 15 residues. CDR3 sequence: CASSQETGGTSPLHF. The CDR3 nucleotides read TGTGCCAGCAGTCAAGAGACAGGGGGCACGTCACCCCTCCACTTT.